Listed below are T cell receptor beta chains from one sample, sequenced in a study of cytomegalovirus exposure and HLA in healthy donors. Produced via immunoSEQ multiplex PCR; TCRdb's table is partial and in-frame only. The specimen's table records some 80,000 clones. The sequencing sample was made of PBMCs. The origin of the receptors is a man aged 45-65 years in good health and CMV-seropositive. Each CDR3 is given with its conserved first and last residue.

v_call cdr3_aa
TRBV4-1 CASSPEGQAEAFF
TRBV5-1 CASSLETGSSYNEQFF
TRBV6-6 CASSYSAGAGTEAFF
TRBV5-1 CASSLGTGGLYGYTF
TRBV7-3 CASSWTGTTEAFF
TRBV30 CAWSVQGNQPQHF
TRBV5-4 CASSQDTDRPEQYF
TRBV6-5 CASSLTSGPQETQYF
TRBV5-6 CASSPRTDAYGYTF
TRBV2 CASTNRVFGNTIYF
TRBV5-1 CASSLRGAVRGRTEAFF
TRBV15 CATSRDRGYGNTIYF
TRBV27 CASSLEAGGLRGNEQFF
TRBV7-2 CASSLGPQRSQPQHF
TRBV11-2 CASSLLSRTEAFF
TRBV7-7 CASSRPGLAGVYTGELFF
TRBV10-1 CASSPVGGETQYF
TRBV18 CASSPTQGEAFF
TRBV29-1 CSVETGAAEAFF
TRBV28 CASSSSGTGNGNTIYF
TRBV18 CASSPSGGRARGPEAFF
TRBV6-1 CASQTGGTQHF
TRBV4-1 CASTTQASYNQPQHF
TRBV10-2 CASMGTSKGPLNEQFF
TRBV11-3 CASSPGVSGSEETQYF
TRBV19 CASSTSPGGDYGYTF
TRBV6-1 CASSQVLGQGALGNIQYF
TRBV30 CAWSGLWGEGSPLHF
TRBV7-9 CASSLIRPTGAEEEQYF
TRBV20-1 CSAREALYTF
TRBV25-1 CASSDRLDGYTF